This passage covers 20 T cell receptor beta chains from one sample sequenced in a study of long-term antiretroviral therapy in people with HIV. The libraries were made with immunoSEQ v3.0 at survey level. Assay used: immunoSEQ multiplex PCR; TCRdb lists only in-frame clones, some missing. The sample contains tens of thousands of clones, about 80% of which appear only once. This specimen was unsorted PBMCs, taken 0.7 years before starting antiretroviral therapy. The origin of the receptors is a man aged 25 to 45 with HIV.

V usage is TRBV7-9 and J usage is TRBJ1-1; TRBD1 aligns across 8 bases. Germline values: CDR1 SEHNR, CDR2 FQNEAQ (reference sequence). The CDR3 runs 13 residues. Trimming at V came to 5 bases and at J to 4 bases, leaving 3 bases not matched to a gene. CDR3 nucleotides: TGTGCCAGCAGCAACGACAGGGGCACTGAAGCTTTCTTT. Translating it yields CASSNDRGTEAFF.

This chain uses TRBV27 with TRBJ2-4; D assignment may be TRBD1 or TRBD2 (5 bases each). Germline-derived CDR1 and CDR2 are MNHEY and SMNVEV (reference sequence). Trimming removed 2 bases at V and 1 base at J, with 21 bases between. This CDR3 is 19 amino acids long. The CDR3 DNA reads TGTGCCAGCAGTTTAAGGCGTCCCGTAGCTGAGGGGGCCAAAAACATTCAGTACTTC. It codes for CASSLRRPVAEGAKNIQYF.

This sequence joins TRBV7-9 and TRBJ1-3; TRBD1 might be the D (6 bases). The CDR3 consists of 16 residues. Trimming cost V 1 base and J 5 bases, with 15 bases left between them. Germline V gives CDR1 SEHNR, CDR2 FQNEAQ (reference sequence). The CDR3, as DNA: TGTGCCAGCAGCTTAGGCGCCGGGACACTAAGAAACACCATATATTTT. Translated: CASSLGAGTLRNTIYF.

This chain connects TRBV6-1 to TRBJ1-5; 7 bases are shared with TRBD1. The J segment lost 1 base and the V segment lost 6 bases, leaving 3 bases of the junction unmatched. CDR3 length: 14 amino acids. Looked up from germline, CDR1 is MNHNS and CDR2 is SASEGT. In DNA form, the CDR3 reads TGTGCCAGCAGGGAGGGGGCAAGCAATCAGCCCCAGCATTTT. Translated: CASREGASNQPQHF.

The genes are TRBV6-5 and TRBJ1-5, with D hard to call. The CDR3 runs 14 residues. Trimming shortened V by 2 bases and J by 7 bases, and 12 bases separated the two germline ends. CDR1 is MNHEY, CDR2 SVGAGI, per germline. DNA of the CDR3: TGTGCCAGCAGTTACAGGTCGATAGGCCAGCCCCAGCATTTT. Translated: CASSYRSIGQPQHF.

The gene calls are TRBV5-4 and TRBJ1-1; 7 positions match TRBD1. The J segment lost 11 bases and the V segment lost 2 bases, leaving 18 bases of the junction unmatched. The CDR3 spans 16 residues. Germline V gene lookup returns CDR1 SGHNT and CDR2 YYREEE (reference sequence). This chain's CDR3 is CASSLIGPTGSVEAFF. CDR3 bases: TGTGCCAGCAGCTTAATAGGCCCGACAGGGAGCGTGGAGGCTTTCTTT.

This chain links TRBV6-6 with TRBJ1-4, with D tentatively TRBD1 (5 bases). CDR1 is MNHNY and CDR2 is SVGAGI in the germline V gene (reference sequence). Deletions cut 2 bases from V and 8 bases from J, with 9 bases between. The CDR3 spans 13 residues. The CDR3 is CASSYGGGEKLFF. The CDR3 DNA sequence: TGTGCCAGCAGTTACGGTGGGGGGGAAAAACTGTTTTTT.

DNA for the CDR3: TGTGCCAGTTACTCCGGGGGAGCCCGCGAAAAACTGTTTTTT. It is translated as CASYSGGAREKLFF. This chain links TRBV6-5 with TRBJ1-4, with D tentatively TRBD1 (5 bases). The germline gives CDR1 MNHEY, CDR2 SVGAGI. Trimming shortened V by 9 bases and J by 8 bases, and 19 bases separated the two germline ends. The CDR3 spans 14 residues.

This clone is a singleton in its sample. The DNA of the CDR3 is TGTGCCAGCAGCTTTCTAGCGGGGGCCGCCTACAATGAGCAGTTCTTC. Translation: CASSFLAGAAYNEQFF. This rearrangement joins TRBV5-4 to TRBJ2-1; 10 bases agree with TRBD2. Germline V gene sequence: CDR1 SGHNT, CDR2 YYREEE (reference sequence). V trimming: 2 bases; J trimming: 2 bases; junction bases outside the gene matches: 4. The CDR3 is made up of 16 amino acids.

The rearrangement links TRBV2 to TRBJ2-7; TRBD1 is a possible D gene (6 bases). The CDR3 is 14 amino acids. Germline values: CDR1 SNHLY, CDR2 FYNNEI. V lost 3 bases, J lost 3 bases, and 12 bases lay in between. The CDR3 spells CASSEGRGFYEQYF. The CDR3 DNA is TGTGCCAGCAGTGAGGGCAGGGGATTCTACGAGCAGTACTTC.

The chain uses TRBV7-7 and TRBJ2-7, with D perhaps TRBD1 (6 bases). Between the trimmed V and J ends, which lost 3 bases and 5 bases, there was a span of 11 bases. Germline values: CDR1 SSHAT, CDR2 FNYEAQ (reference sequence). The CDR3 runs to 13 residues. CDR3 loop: CASSLDRTDEQYF. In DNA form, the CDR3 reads TGTGCCAGCAGCTTGGACAGAACGGACGAGCAGTACTTC.

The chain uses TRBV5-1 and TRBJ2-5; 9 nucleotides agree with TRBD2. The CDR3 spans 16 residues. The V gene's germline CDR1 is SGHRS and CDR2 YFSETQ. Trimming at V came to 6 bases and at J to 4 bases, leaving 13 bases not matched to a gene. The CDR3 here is CASNRASGMTGETQYF. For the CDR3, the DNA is TGCGCCAGCAATAGGGCTAGCGGGATGACAGGAGAGACCCAGTACTTC.

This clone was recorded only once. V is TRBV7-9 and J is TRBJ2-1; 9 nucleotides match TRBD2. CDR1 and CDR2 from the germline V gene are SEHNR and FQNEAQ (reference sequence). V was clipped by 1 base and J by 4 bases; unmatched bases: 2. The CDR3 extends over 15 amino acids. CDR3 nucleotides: TGTGCCAGCAGCTTAGGGACTAGCGAGTACAATGAGCAGTTCTTC. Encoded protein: CASSLGTSEYNEQFF.

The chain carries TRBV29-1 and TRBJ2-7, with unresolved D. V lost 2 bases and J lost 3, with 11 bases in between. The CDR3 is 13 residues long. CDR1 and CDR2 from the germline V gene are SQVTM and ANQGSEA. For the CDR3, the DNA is TGCAGCGTTGAATCGGACCGAAACTACGAGCAGTACTTC. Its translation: CSVESDRNYEQYF.

The CDR3 DNA reads as TGTGCCAGTAGTATGACGCCGGGTCGGGCGCAGTACTTC. It codes for CASSMTPGRAQYF. The V gene is TRBV19, the J gene TRBJ2-7; no clear D. V gave up 3 bases and J gave up 9 bases, with 15 bases separating them. Germline CDR1 reads LNHDA; CDR2 reads SQIVND (reference sequence). The CDR3 loop spans 13 amino acids.

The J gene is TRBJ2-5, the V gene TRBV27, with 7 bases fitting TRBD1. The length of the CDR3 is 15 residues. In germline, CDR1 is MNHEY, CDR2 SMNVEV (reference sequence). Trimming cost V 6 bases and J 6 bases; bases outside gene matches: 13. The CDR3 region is CASSLGDRLIKTQYF. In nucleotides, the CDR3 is TGTGCCAGCAGCCTCGGGGACAGACTTATAAAGACCCAGTACTTC.

In DNA form, the CDR3 reads TGTGCCAGCAGAACCGACCAGGGGCGAGGGACAGATACGCAGTATTTT. It encodes CASRTDQGRGTDTQYF. V is TRBV28 and J is TRBJ2-3, with D possibly being TRBD1 (6 bases). The CDR3 loop spans 16 amino acids. V lost 6 bases, J lost 3 bases, and 19 bases lay in between. The V gene's germline CDR1 is MDHEN and CDR2 SYDVKM.

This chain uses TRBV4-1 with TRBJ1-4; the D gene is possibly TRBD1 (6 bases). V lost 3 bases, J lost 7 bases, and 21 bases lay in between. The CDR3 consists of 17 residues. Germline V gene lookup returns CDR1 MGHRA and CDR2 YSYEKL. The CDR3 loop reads CASSHRQVKGMGEKLFF. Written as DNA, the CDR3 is TGCGCCAGCAGCCATCGACAGGTCAAAGGTATGGGTGAAAAACTGTTTTTT.

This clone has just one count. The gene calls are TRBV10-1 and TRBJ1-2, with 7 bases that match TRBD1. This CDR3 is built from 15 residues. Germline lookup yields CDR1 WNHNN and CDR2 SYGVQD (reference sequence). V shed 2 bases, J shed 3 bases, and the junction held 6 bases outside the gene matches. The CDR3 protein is CASSEVRGRHYGYTF. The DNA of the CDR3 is TGCGCCAGCAGTGAGGTAAGGGGGCGCCACTATGGCTACACCTTC.

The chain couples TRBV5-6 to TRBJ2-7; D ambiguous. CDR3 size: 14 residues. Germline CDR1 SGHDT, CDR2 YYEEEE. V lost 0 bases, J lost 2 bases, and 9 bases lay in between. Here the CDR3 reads CASSLGRRTYEQYF. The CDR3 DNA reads TGTGCCAGCAGCTTGGGGCGACGAACCTACGAGCAGTACTTC.